This T cell receptor (beta chain) comes out of a study of response to subunit inactivated influenza vaccine. Trimming cost V 1 base and J 4 bases, with 7 bases left between them. CDR3 length equals 13 residues. Germline assignment: CDR1 MGHRA and CDR2 YSYEKL. Via MiXCR, TCRdb re-called the RT-PCR reads, giving one row per CDR3 protein. The repertoire consists of about 190,000 distinct CDR3 sequences, with 14% occurring once and the leading ten covering about 28%. Source: CD8+ T cells sorted from PBMCs, taken 4 to 6 days after vaccination. This chain links TRBV4-1 with TRBJ2-5; D ambiguous. The sequence was collected from a man aged 50 to 60 who received an inactivated influenza vaccine. The CDR3 nucleotides are TGCGCCAGCAGCCAAGTTTGGGGAGAGACCCAGTACTTC. This gives the protein CASSQVWGETQYF.